This T cell receptor (beta chain) is drawn from a study of identifying expanded T cells in peripheral blood. Whole-study findings and limits: Across healthy donors, higher total template counts meant significantly greater approximately two-week count variance. About 1.2 clones differed between technical replicates, versus approximately 17 and 20 over time.

CDR1 is KGHSH and CDR2 is LQKENI in the germline V gene. The V end was cut by 2 bases, the J end by 0 bases, with 10 bases between. The CDR3 is 16 amino acids. Assay: immunoSEQ multiplex PCR; the TCRdb copy retains only in-frame clones and omits some. The sample has about 82,000 clones; approximately 90% are singletons. Concerning this clone: Its cognate antigen is unknown.

No infections or other immune events were documented during collection. This TCR was recovered from a person between 18 and 69 years old in good health. Sample: blood. This rearrangement joins TRBV18 to TRBJ2-2, with D uncertain. The CDR3 loop is CASSPYQTSNTGELFF. The CDR3 DNA reads TGTGCCAGCTCACCATATCAGACCTCGAACACCGGGGAGCTGTTTTTT.